The clone carrying this T cell receptor (beta chain) was detected ten times or more. The target antigen is unknown. TCRdb processed the 5' RACE reads anew with MiXCR; each CDR3 protein has one entry. The sample records some 71,000 distinct CDR3 sequences, less than 6% being singletons. This entry is derived from a study of CD8 T cells in ankylosing spondylitis. Study results and limitations: Existing reports had already noted some motif variants in reactive arthritis synovial fluid and blood.

V lost 4 bases to trimming and J lost 2 bases, with 18 bases between them. This CDR3 has 16 amino acids. The germline gives CDR1 LGHDT, CDR2 YNNKEL (reference sequence). The specimen sequenced was blood, either unsorted or a sorted T cell fraction (not recorded which). This TCR derives from a male donor with ankylosing spondylitis or in good health (not recorded which). The rearrangement links TRBV3-1 to TRBJ2-7; a weak D match, TRBD1 (6 bases). The CDR3 spells CASSLQYKGQTYEQYF. The CDR3 DNA sequence: TGTGCCAGCAGCCTTCAATACAAAGGACAGACCTACGAGCAGTACTTC.